This TCR beta chain was found in a study of long-term antiretroviral therapy in people with HIV. Background on the study: The 2015 immediate-ART recommendation came about a decade after the earliest samples.

In regard to this clone: Its target is unknown.

General study findings and limits: Diversity rose after ART but stayed below transplant donor controls. All time points showed a repertoire dominated by clones expanded before ART.

The libraries were made with immunoSEQ v3.0 at survey level. Method: immunoSEQ multiplex PCR; TCRdb's copy keeps in-frame clones and lacks some. The sample yields around 24,000 clones, roughly four fifths seen once. The CDR3 runs to 14 residues. Trimming took 1 base from V and 4 from J, leaving 11 bases between them. Germline CDR1 GTSNPN, CDR2 SVGIG (reference sequence). Each participant with HIV received care in the United States. This TCR came from a man aged 45-60 years with HIV. V gene TRBV30 combines with J gene TRBJ1-3; D gene ambiguous. The source material was unsorted PBMCs, sampled 0.4 years after starting antiretroviral therapy. CDR3 region: CAWSGPEGGNTIYF. In nucleotides, the CDR3 is TGTGCCTGGAGTGGACCAGAAGGCGGAAACACCATATATTTT.